This TCR beta chain was captured by sequencing in a study of blood T cell repertoires in COVID-19. For the study at large: Samples of COVID-19 (acute and convalescent) were obtained from the United States, Italy and Spain.

As originally analysed: Reference gene primer amplification yielded estimated nucleated cell counts. Profiling relied on immunoSEQ multiplex PCR, and the TCRdb table lists in-frame clones only, not all of them. V and J calls and clone size are as listed in that table; D and trimming were resolved from the DNA. The table has under 250,000 clones, about 90% seen once; the top ten hold 3.5% to 4%. Ages ranged from about 18 to 89 years, with residence in approximately 25 US areas. Participant-reported clinical history was the basis for cohort assignment. This receptor was obtained from a woman aged 25 to 39 with acute COVID-19. Material: PBMCs or T cells enriched from blood (not recorded which).

The CDR3 loop reads CASSLVGGGNGETQYF. CDR3 in DNA: TGCGCCAGCAGCTTGGTGGGGGGTGGAAATGGAGAGACCCAGTACTTC. The V call is TRBV5-1, the J call TRBJ2-5, with D perhaps TRBD2 (6 bases). CDR3 length: 16 residues. The germline gives CDR1 SGHRS, CDR2 YFSETQ. With 0 bases removed from V and 4 bases from J, the gap between germline ends came to 16 bases.